This T cell receptor (beta chain) emerged from a study of blood T cell dynamics during melanoma immunotherapy. Findings of the study overall: The study could not tell melanoma-specific clones from general immune activation.

Time point in this sample: week 3, after first cycle of checkpoint inhibitor. Comment on this clone: Its antigen is unknown.

V was trimmed by 2 bases and J by 3 bases, leaving 12 bases between them. This CDR3 has 14 residues. Germline loops: CDR1 SGHKS, CDR2 YYEKEE (reference sequence). Sequencing was performed with immunoSEQ multiplex PCR; in TCRdb, only in-frame clones are kept and a portion is missing. The table shows about 14,000 clones, with roughly 90% occurring only once. The chain joins TRBV5-5 to TRBJ2-7; D could derive from TRBD1 or TRBD2 (5 bases each). This sequence was found in a human donor with melanoma. The specimen was blood, collected from a patient treated with checkpoint blockade. The CDR3 coding sequence is TGTGCCAGCAGCTTCCCAGGGAGCTTCTACGAGCAGTACTTC. It yields the protein CASSFPGSFYEQYF. Combining the CDR3 with reference TRBV5-5 and TRBJ2-7 gives the whole variable domain DAGVTQSPTHLIKTRGQQVTLRCSPISGHKSVSWYQQVLGQGPQFIFQYYEKEERGRGNFPDRFSARQFPNYSSELNVNALLLGDSALYLCASSFPGSFYEQYFGPGTRLTVT.